The clone carrying this TCR beta chain showed up just once. No antigen is known for it. This is likely a read error, given that the CDR3 carries no conserved phenylalanine or tryptophan at its end. These data come from a study of read filtering for tumor transcriptome and immune sequencing. Turning to the study itself: Mean patient age was approximately 71 years, range roughly 45 to 85; around 16 male, 11 to 15 female.

Bone marrow was sampled from every patient at the time of active disease. Points from the study as a whole: This fraction held mixed bone marrow immune cells after CD138-negative sorting.

The CDR3 spans 15 residues. Germline CDR1 MNHNY, CDR2 SVGAGI (reference sequence). Molecular barcoded adaptors covering alpha/delta and beta/gamma chains were used on roughly 400 ng RNA. TCRdb redid the calling of the reads with MiXCR, one entry per CDR3 protein. Counted here are fewer than 90,000 distinct CDR3 sequences, roughly 12% occurring once; the ten biggest clones make up about 15%. The receptor was derived from a donor at least 40 years old with multiple myeloma. The sample consisted of a population of CD138-negative cells sorted from bone marrow. This rearrangement joins TRBV6-6 to TRBJ2-1, with D unclear. The CDR3 loop is CASSYPKGRINGQFS. In DNA, the CDR3 is TGTGCCAGCAGTTACCCTAAAGGACGGATCAATGGGCAGTTCTCC.